The T cell receptor beta chain described here comes from a study of T-cell reconstitution after alpha-beta-depleted transplantation in children. The trim removed 4 bases at V and 4 bases at J, leaving 11 bases unmatched. This CDR3 contains 16 residues. From germline, CDR1 is SGHAT and CDR2 FQDESV (reference sequence). Construction of the TCRbeta library involved unique molecular identifiers. Each CDR3 protein is one row after TCRdb ran MiXCR on the PCR reads. Among a few hundred thousand distinct CDR3 sequences listed, approximately 23% were seen once. In this sample, this clonotype turned up a few times. As yet, its antigen is unknown. The study's findings and limits: Several patients had high TCRbeta diversity at day 60; it came from surviving recipient T cells and thymic progenitors.

This TCR was sampled from a male patient between 5 and 17 years old who had a stem cell transplant for acute lymphoblastic leukemia, so the T cells may come from the graft donor. The rearrangement links TRBV11-1 to TRBJ2-5, with TRBD2 identical over 8 bases. The sequencing here drew on PBMCs, mostly from graft donor cells, taken 180 days after TCRalphabeta/CD19-depleted stem cell transplant. The CDR3 DNA is TGTGCCAGCAGCTCCACCGGGCCGGGAGGGCGAGAGACCCAGTACTTC. It codes for CASSSTGPGGRETQYF.